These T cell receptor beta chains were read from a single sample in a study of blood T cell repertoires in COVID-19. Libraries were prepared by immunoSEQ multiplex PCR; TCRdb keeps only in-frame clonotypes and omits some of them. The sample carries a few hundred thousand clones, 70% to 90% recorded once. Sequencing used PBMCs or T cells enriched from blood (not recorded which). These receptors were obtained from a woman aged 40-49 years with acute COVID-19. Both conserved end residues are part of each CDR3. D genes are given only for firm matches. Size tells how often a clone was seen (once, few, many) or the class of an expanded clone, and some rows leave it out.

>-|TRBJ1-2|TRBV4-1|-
CASSHSRPTPDSYGYTF
TGCGCCAGCAGCCACTCCCGACCAACCCCGGACAGCTATGGCTACACCTTC
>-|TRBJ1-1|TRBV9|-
CASSVGDTEAFF
TGTGCCAGCAGCGTAGGCGACACTGAAGCTTTCTTT
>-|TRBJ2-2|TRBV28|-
CASSLRDIGDVGELFF
TGTGCCAGCAGTTTAAGGGACATCGGGGACGTCGGGGAGCTGTTTTTT
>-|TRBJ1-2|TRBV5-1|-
CASSSQARAGGLNYGYTF
TGCGCCAGCAGCTCCCAGGCCAGGGCCGGGGGACTTAACTATGGCTACACCTTC
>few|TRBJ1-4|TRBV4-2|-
CASSQDLGNEKLFF
TGTGCCAGCAGCCAAGATCTCGGTAATGAAAAACTGTTTTTT
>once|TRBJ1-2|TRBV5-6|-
CASSLAGDGYTF
TGTGCCAGCAGCTTGGCCGGGGATGGCTACACCTTC
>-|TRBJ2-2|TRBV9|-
CASSQSPGVAGELFF
TGTGCCAGCAGCCAATCCCCAGGGGTAGCCGGGGAGCTGTTTTTT
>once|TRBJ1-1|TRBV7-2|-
CASSSTGPNTEAFF
TGTGCCAGCAGCTCCACAGGACCCAACACTGAAGCTTTCTTT
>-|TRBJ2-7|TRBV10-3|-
CAISESRTQYEQYF
TGTGCCATCAGTGAGTCGAGGACACAATACGAGCAGTACTTC
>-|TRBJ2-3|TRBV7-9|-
CASSLAGGDGVTQYF
TGTGCCAGCAGCTTAGCAGGCGGGGACGGAGTTACGCAGTATTTT
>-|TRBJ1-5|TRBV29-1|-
CSVVPTGDQPQHF
TGCAGCGTTGTCCCAACGGGGGATCAGCCCCAGCATTTT
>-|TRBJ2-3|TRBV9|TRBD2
CASNSGGRGTDTQYF
TGTGCCAGCAACTCGGGGGGACGGGGCACAGATACGCAGTATTTT
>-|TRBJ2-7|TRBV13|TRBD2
CASSLGRTGGYYEQYF
TGTGCCAGCAGCTTAGGCCGTACGGGAGGGTACTACGAGCAGTACTTC